This T cell receptor beta chain stems from a study of blood T cells in healthy people across ages. The second PCR ran roughly 7 to 11 cycles with a sample-barcoded 5' primer and J-beta primers. TCRdb re-analysed the 5' RACE reads in MiXCR, keeping a single row per CDR3 protein. The sample has just under 750,000 distinct CDR3 sequences; 22% are singletons. Total RNA amounts of at least 5 micrograms were extracted per sample. V lost 6 bases to trimming and J lost 2 bases, with 14 bases between them. CDR3 length: 15 residues. Germline CDR1 is MNHEY and CDR2 is SMNVEV (reference sequence). The chain combines TRBV27 with TRBJ1-5; weak D call: TRBD1 (5 bases). The source is a man between 65 and 85 years old in good health. Sequencing input: blood. This CDR3 is CASRPGVWGNQPQHF. The DNA of the CDR3 is TGTGCCAGCAGGCCGGGGGTATGGGGCAATCAGCCCCAGCATTTT.